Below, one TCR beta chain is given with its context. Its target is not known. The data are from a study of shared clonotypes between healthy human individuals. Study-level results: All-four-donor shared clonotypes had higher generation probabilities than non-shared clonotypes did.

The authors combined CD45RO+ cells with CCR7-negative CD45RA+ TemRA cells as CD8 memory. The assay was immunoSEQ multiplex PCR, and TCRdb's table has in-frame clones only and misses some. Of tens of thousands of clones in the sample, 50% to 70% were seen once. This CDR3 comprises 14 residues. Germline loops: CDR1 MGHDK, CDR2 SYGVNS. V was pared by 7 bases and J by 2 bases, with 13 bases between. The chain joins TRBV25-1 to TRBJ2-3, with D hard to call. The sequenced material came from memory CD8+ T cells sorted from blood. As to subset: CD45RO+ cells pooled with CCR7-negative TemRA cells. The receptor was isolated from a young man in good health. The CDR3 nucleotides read TGTGCCAGCACGGGCGCCCCAGACACAGATACGCAGTATTTT. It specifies CASTGAPDTDTQYF.